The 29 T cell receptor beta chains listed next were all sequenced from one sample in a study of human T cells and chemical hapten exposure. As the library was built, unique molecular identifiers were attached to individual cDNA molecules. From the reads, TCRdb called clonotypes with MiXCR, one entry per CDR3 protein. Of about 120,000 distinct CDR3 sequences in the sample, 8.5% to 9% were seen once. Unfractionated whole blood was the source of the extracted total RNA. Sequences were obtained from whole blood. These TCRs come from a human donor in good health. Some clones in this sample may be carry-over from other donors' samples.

CDR3 in amino acids: CASRQAGGALNEQFF. CDR3 sequence (DNA): TGCGCCAGCAGACAAGCGGGGGGGGCACTGAATGAGCAGTTCTTC. The chain joins TRBV5-1 to TRBJ2-1; 10 bases agree with TRBD2. Germline V gene data show CDR1 as SGHRS and CDR2 as YFSETQ. Trimming at V came to 5 bases and at J to 7 bases, leaving 9 bases not matched to a gene. This CDR3 contains 15 residues.

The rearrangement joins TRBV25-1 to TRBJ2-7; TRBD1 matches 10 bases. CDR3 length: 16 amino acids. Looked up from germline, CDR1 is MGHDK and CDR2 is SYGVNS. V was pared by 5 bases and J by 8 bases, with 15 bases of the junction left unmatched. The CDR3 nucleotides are TGTGCCAGCAGTCCGGACAGGGGGGAATTCGGGTACAAGCAGTACTTC. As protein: CASSPDRGEFGYKQYF.

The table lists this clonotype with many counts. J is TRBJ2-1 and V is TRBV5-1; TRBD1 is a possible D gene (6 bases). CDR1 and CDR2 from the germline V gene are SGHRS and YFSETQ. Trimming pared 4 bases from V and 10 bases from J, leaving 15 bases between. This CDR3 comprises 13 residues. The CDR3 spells CASSTGQSEEQFF. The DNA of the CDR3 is TGCGCCAGCAGCACCGGACAGTCCGAGGAGCAGTTCTTC.

The CDR3 DNA sequence: TGCAGTGCTAGAGAGCGAGGGGACCGCCCCTACGAGCAGTACTTC. Translated, it gives CSARERGDRPYEQYF. The chain recombines TRBV20-1 with TRBJ2-7, with D possibly called TRBD1 or TRBD2 (5 bases each). The V gene's germline CDR1 is DFQATT and CDR2 SNEGSKA (reference sequence). V lost 0 bases and J lost 2, with 14 bases in between. The CDR3 spans 15 residues.

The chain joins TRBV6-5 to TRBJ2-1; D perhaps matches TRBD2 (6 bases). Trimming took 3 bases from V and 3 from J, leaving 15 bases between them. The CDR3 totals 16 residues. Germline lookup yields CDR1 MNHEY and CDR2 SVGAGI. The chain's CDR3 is CASSYFPGLLYNEQFF. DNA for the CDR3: TGTGCCAGCAGTTATTTCCCGGGACTTCTCTACAATGAGCAGTTCTTC.

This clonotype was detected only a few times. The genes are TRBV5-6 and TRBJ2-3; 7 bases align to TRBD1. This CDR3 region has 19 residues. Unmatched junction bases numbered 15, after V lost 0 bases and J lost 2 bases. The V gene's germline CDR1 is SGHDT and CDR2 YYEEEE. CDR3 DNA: TGTGCCAGCAGCTTGGTGGGTACAGGGGTCGGTTTGTCCACAGATACGCAGTATTTT. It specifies CASSLVGTGVGLSTDTQYF.

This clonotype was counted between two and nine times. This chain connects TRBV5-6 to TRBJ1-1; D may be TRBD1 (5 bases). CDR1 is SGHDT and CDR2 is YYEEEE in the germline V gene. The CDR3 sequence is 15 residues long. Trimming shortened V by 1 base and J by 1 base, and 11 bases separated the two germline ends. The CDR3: CASSLSGLTNTEAFF. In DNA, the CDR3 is TGTGCCAGCAGCTTGTCGGGGCTGACGAACACTGAAGCTTTCTTT.

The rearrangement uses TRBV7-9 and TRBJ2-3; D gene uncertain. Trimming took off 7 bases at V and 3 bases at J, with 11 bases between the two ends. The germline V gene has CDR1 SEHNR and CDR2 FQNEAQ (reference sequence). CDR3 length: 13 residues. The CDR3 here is CASTFGRTDTQYF. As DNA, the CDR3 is TGTGCCAGCACTTTCGGGCGGACAGATACGCAGTATTTT.

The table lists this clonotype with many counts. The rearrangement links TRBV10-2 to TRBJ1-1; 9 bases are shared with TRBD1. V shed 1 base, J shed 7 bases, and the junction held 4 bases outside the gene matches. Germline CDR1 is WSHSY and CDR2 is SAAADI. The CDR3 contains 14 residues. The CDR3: CASSEYRGRGEAFF. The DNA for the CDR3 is TGCGCCAGCAGTGAGTACAGGGGGCGCGGTGAAGCTTTCTTT.

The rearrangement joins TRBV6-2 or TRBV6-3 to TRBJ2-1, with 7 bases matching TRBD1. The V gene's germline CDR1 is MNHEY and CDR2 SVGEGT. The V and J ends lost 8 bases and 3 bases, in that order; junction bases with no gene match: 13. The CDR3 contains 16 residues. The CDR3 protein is CASHTPWGTVYNEQFF. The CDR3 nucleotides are TGTGCCAGCCATACCCCGTGGGGGACAGTCTACAATGAGCAGTTCTTC.

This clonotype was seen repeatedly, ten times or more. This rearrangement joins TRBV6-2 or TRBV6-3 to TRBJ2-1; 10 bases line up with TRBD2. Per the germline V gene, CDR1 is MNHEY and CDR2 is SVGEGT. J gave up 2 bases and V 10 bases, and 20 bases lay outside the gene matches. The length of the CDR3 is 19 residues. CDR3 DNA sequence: TGTGCCACCTCCGAAGCGGGGTCAGCGGGGGGGATTCCCTACAATGAGCAGTTCTTC. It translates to CATSEAGSAGGIPYNEQFF.

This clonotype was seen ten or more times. In DNA, the CDR3 is TGTGCCAGCAGCTCCCCGGGGGGCCAGGGAGAAAAACTGTTTTTT. It specifies CASSSPGGQGEKLFF. The chain employs TRBV5-4 and TRBJ1-4; possible D gene TRBD1, 6 bases. V was cut by 3 bases and J by 8 bases, with 17 bases left in between. This CDR3 spans 15 amino acids. In germline, CDR1 is SGHNT, CDR2 YYREEE (reference sequence).

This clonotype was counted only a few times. CDR3 bases: TGTGCCAGCAGTTACTCGCAGACTAGAGAGACCCAGTACTTC. Protein: CASSYSQTRETQYF. The chain links TRBV6-5 to TRBJ2-5; D might be TRBD2 (6 bases). V was pared by 0 bases and J by 4 bases, with 9 bases between. This CDR3 contains 14 residues. Germline V lookup: CDR1 MNHEY, CDR2 SVGAGI.

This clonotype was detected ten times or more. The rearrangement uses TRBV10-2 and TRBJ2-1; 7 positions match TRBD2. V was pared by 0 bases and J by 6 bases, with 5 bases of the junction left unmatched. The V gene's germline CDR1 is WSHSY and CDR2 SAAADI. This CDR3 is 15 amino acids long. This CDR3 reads CASSESTGGGNEQFF. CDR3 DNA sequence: TGCGCCAGCAGTGAGTCTACCGGCGGGGGCAATGAGCAGTTCTTC.

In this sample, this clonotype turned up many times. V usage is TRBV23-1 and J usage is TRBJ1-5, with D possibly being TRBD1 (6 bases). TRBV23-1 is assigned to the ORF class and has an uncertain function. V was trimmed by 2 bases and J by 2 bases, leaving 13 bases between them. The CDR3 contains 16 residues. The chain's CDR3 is CASSQTRGGGNQPQHF. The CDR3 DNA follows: TGCGCCAGCAGTCAAACAAGGGGGGGTGGCAATCAGCCCCAGCATTTT.

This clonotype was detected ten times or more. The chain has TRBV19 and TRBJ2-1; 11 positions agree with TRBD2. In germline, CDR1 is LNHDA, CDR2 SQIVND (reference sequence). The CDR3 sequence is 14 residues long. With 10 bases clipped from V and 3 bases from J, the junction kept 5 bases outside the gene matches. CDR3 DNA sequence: TGTGCCACCAAACTAGCGGGAGACTACAATGAGCAGTTCTTC. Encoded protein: CATKLAGDYNEQFF.

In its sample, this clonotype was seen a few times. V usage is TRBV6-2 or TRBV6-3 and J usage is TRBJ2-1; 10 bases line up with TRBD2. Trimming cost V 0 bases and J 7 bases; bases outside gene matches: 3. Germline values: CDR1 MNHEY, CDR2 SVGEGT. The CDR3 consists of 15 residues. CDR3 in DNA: TGTGCCAGCAGTTACTCGGCTAGCGGGAGTAATGAGCAGTTCTTC. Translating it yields CASSYSASGSNEQFF.

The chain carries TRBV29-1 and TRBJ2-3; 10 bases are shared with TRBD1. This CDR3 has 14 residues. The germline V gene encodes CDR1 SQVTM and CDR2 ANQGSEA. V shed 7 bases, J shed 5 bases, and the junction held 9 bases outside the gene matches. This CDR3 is CSAPRQGALDTQYF. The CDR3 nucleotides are TGCAGCGCCCCGAGACAGGGGGCTTTAGATACGCAGTATTTT.

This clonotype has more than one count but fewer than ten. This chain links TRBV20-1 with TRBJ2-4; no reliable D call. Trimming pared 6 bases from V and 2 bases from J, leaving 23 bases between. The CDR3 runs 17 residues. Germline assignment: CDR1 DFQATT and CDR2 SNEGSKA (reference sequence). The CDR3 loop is CSAEPRPSRITKNIQYF. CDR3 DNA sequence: TGCAGTGCGGAACCCCGTCCCAGCAGGATTACCAAAAACATTCAGTACTTC.

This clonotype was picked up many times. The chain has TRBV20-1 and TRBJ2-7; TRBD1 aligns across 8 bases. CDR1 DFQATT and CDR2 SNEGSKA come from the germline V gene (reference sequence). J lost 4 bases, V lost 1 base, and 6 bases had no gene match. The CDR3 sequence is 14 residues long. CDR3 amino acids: CSARVAGGGYEQYF. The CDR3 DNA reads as TGCAGTGCTAGAGTCGCAGGGGGCGGGTACGAGCAGTACTTC.

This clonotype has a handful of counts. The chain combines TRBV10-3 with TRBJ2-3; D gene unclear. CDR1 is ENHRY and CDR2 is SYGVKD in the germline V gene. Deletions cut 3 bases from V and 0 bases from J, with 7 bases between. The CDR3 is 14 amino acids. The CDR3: CAISESESTDTQYF. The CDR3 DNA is TGTGCCATCAGTGAAAGCGAGAGCACAGATACGCAGTATTTT.

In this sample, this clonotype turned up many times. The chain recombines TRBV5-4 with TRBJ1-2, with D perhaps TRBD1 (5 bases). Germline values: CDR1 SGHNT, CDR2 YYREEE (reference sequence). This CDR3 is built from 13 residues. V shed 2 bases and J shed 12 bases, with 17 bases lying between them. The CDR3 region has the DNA TGTGCCAGCAGCTTCGACAGAGGAAAGGAGAACACCTTC. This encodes CASSFDRGKENTF.

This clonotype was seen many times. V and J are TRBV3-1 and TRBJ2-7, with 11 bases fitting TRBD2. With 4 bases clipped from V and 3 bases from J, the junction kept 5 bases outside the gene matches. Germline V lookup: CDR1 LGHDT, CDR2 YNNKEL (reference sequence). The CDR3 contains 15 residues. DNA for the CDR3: TGTGCCAGCAGCCCCCGACTAGCGGGAAGCTACGAGCAGTACTTC. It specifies CASSPRLAGSYEQYF.

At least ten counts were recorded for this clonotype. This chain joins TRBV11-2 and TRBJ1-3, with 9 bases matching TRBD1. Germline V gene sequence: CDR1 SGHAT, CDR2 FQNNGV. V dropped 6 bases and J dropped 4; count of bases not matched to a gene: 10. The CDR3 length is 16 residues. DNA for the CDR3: TGTGCCAGCAGTTTCCGTGGGACAGGGCGCGGAAACACCATATATTTT. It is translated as CASSFRGTGRGNTIYF.

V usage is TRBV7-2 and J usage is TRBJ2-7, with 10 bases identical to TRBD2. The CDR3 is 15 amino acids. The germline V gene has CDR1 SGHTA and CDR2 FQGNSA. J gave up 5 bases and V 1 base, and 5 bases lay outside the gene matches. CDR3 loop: CASSLVWTSGNEQYF. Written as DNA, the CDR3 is TGTGCCAGCAGCTTAGTCTGGACTAGCGGAAACGAGCAGTACTTC.

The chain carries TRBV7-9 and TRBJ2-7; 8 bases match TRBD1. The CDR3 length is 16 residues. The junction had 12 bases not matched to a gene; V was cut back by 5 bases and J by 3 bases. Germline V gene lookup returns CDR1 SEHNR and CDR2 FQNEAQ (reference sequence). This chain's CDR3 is CASSPTGRQGFYEQYF. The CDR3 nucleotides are TGTGCCAGCAGCCCGACCGGGAGACAGGGGTTCTACGAGCAGTACTTC.

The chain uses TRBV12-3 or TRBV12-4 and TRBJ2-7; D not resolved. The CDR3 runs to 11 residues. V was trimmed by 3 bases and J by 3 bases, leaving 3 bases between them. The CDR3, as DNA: TGTGCCAGCAGTTTTAACTACGAGCAGTACTTC. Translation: CASSFNYEQYF.

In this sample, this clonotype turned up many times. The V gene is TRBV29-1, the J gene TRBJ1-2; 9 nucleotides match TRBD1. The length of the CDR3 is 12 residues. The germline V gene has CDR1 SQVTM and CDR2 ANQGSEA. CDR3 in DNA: TGCAGTGCCCGGGACAGGGTTGGTGGCTACACCTTC. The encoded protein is CSARDRVGGYTF.

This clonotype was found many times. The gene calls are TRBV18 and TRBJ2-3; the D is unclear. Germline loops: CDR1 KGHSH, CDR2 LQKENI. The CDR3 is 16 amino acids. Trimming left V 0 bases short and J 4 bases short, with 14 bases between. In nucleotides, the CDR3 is TGTGCCAGCTCACCACCGCACGGATGGTTCGCAGATACGCAGTATTTT. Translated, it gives CASSPPHGWFADTQYF.